The clone carrying this TCR beta chain was picked up a small number of times. TCRdb re-derived calls from the reads in MiXCR, one entry per CDR3 protein. The table has 150,000 to 200,000 distinct CDR3 sequences, more than 9% seen once; the top ten hold roughly 4.8%. These data come from a study of T cell repertoires in cytomegalovirus infection. About the study: Based on public TCR beta signatures, there were indications of CMV infection and of a matching HLA type.

Trimming cost V 5 bases and J 8 bases; bases outside gene matches: 8. The CDR3 totals 14 residues. This receptor was identified in a human donor in good health (CMV status not recorded). Some clones in this sample may be carry-over from other donors' samples. This chain links TRBV12-3 or TRBV12-4 with TRBJ1-5, with 8 nucleotides matching TRBD1. The sequencing sample was made of PBMCs. The CDR3, as DNA: TGTGCCAGCAGTCCGGACAGGGCCCGGGAGCCCCAGCATTTT. Translation: CASSPDRAREPQHF.